This T cell receptor beta chain came from a study of blood T cell repertoires in COVID-19. For the study at large: Samples of COVID-19 (acute and convalescent) were obtained from the United States, Italy and Spain. T cells, B-cell-depleted T cells, or PBMCs provided the cDNA or gDNA that served as material.

Original processing notes: Nucleated cell number was recorded as an estimate derived from reference gene primer amplification. Sequencing was performed with immunoSEQ multiplex PCR; in TCRdb, only in-frame clones are kept and a portion is missing. For V, J and clone size, that table is used; D and trimming come from the DNA. Of some 150,000 clones in the sample, around 85% were seen once. There are 15 residues in the CDR3. V was pared by 3 bases and J by 2 bases, with 4 bases of the junction left unmatched. CDR1 is MDHEN and CDR2 is SYDVKM in the germline V gene. This chain links TRBV28 with TRBJ1-5; 7 bases are a match to TRBD1. Specimen: peripheral blood. The clonotype comes from a woman in her seventies with acute or convalescent COVID-19. The CDR3 sequence: CASSFGGGGNQPQHF. The CDR3 DNA sequence: TGTGCCAGCAGTTTTGGAGGGGGCGGCAATCAGCCCCAGCATTTT. The variable domain in full, completed from reference TRBV28 and TRBJ1-5, reads DVKVTQSSRYLVKRTGEKVFLECVQDMDHENMFWYRQDPGLGLRLIYFSYDVKMKEKGDIPEGYSVSREKKERFSLILESASTNQTSMYLCASSFGGGGNQPQHFGDGTRLSIL.